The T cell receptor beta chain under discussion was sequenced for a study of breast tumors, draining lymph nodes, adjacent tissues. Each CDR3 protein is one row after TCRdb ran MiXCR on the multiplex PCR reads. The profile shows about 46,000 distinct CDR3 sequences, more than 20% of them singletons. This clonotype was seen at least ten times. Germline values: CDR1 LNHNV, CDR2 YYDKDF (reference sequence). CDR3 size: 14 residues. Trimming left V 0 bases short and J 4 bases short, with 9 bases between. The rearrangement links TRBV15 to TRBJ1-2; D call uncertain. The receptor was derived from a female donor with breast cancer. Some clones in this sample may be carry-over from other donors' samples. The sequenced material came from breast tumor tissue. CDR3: CATSRDWGGYGYTF. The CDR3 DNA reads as TGTGCCACCAGCAGAGATTGGGGAGGCTATGGCTACACCTTC.